This T cell receptor (beta chain) derives from a study of cytomegalovirus exposure and HLA in healthy donors. Study-wide results and caveats: Three of the chains that were CMV-associated were confirmed in vitro to be specific for CMV antigens. Researchers counted around 170 TCR beta chains as cytomegalovirus-associated.

The CDR3 is 11 amino acids. The V gene's germline CDR1 is SGHKS and CDR2 YYEKEE (reference sequence). The germline V and J ends were trimmed by 2 bases and 5 bases, with 5 bases remaining between them. Remarks on this clone: Its target is unknown.

PCR was performed using 60 Vbeta and 13 Jbeta primers. Repertoires were generated with immunoSEQ multiplex PCR, while TCRdb's copy carries only in-frame clones and drops some. The data show under 150,000 clones, around 79% seen once. The origin of this receptor is a woman aged 30 to 39 in good health and CMV-seronegative. This chain joins TRBV5-5 and TRBJ2-7; the D is unclear. Sequenced input: PBMCs. The CDR3 DNA reads TGTGCCAGCAGCTTCCATCACGAGCAGTACTTC. Amino acids: CASSFHHEQYF.